These 7 T cell receptor beta chains originate from one sample sequenced in a study of cytomegalovirus exposure and HLA in healthy donors. PCR amplification relied on 60 Vbeta primers (plus 13 Jbeta primers). Sequenced by immunoSEQ multiplex PCR; TCRdb stores in-frame clones only, minus some. This table has roughly 200,000 clones, roughly 90% appearing once. Sample: PBMCs. These receptors were obtained from a woman aged 18-30 years in good health and CMV-seronegative.

The gene calls are TRBV5-6 and TRBJ2-7; 8 positions agree with TRBD1. Trimming at V came to 2 bases and at J to 4 bases, leaving 2 bases not matched to a gene. Germline CDR1 SGHDT, CDR2 YYEEEE. The CDR3 is 13 residues long. The CDR3 coding sequence is TGTGCCAGCAGCTTTGGGACAGGTTACGAGCAGTACTTC. As protein: CASSFGTGYEQYF.

On this clone itself: Other DNA sequences in the same sample also yield this CDR3. The V and J genes are TRBV6-5 and TRBJ1-3; D remains ambiguous. The CDR3 totals 15 residues. Germline V lookup: CDR1 MNHEY, CDR2 SVGAGI. V was pared by 2 bases and J by 0 bases, with 8 bases between. CDR3 in DNA: TGTGCCAGCAGTTACCGAGGGAGCTCTGGAAACACCATATATTTT. Its protein is CASSYRGSSGNTIYF.

The V call is TRBV6-6, the J call TRBJ1-2; D is unclear. Germline V gene lookup returns CDR1 MNHNY and CDR2 SVGAGI (reference sequence). V lost 2 bases to trimming and J lost 2 bases, with 15 bases between them. CDR3 size: 16 residues. CDR3 sequence (DNA): TGTGCCAGCAGTTACCACGGGGAACTCCTAAACTATGGCTACACCTTC. Amino acids: CASSYHGELLNYGYTF.

This clone was picked up one time. The chain is built from TRBV27 and TRBJ2-3; TRBD2 is a possible D gene (7 bases). This CDR3 has 16 residues. The germline V gene has CDR1 MNHEY and CDR2 SMNVEV (reference sequence). Trimming removed 3 bases from V and 4 bases from J, with 17 bases in between. The CDR3 sequence: CASSFSIPGGADTQYF. The CDR3, as DNA: TGTGCCAGCAGTTTCTCGATTCCGGGGGGCGCAGATACGCAGTATTTT.

V is TRBV4-3 and J is TRBJ1-2; 7 nucleotides match TRBD1. There are 15 residues in the CDR3. The ends lost 0 bases at V and 4 bases at J; junction bases unmatched: 5. From germline, CDR1 is LGHNA and CDR2 YSLEER. This CDR3 reads CASSQENRGTYGYTF. CDR3 nucleotide sequence: TGCGCCAGCAGCCAAGAGAACAGGGGAACCTATGGCTACACCTTC.

V gene TRBV6-5 combines with J gene TRBJ2-7; D perhaps matches TRBD1 (6 bases). V was trimmed by 7 bases and J by 6 bases, leaving 22 bases between them. The V gene's germline CDR1 is MNHEY and CDR2 SVGAGI. The CDR3 runs 15 residues. The CDR3 bases are TGTGCCAGCACCTATTCCAACAGGGCTCGAGGCGAGCAGTACTTC. Protein: CASTYSNRARGEQYF.

The rearrangement links TRBV29-1 to TRBJ2-7; a weak D match, TRBD1 (6 bases). The CDR3 length is 11 residues. Trimming pared 6 bases from V and 6 bases from J, leaving 12 bases between. Per the germline V gene, CDR1 is SQVTM and CDR2 is ANQGSEA. The CDR3 loop is CSVLQGFEQYF. The CDR3 DNA reads as TGCAGCGTACTCCAGGGGTTCGAGCAGTACTTC.